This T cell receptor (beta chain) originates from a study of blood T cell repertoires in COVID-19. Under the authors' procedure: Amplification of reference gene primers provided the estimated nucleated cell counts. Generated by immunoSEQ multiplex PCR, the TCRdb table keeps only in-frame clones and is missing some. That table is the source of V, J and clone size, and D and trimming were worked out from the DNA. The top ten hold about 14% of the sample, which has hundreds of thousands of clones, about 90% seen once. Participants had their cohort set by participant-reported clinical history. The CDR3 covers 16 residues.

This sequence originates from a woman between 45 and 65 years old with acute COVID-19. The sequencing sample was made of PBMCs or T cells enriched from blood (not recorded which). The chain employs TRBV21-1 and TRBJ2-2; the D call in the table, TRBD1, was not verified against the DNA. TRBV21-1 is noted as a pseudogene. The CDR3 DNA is TGTGCCAGTGAGGACCCAGGGCAGGGTCCCGGCGGGGAGCTGTTTTTT. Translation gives CASEDPGQGPGGELFF.